The next 6 T cell receptor beta chains were all read from a single sample in a study of tissue T cells after allogeneic stem cell transplantation. Generated by immunoSEQ multiplex PCR, the TCRdb table keeps only in-frame clones and is missing some. Here the sample spans 4,500 to 5,500 clones, around a third being singletons. Time point specified: mouse harvest day 14 after allogeneic transplant. The graft held 10^6 splenic CD5+ T cells and 10^7 T-cell-depleted bone marrow cells. Sample: skin. All receptors derive from a female BALB/c mouse given C57BL/6 T cells with graft-versus-host disease after an allogeneic hematopoietic cell transplant.

Concerning this clone: Gene names refer to mouse genes. The CDR3 end lies 1 residue beyond the end of the read and is filled in from the germline J gene. The chain has TRBV23 and TRBJ2-3; the D call of TRBD2 is as the table states it, not checked on the DNA. Germline CDR1 is KGHTA and CDR2 is FQNQQP. The CDR3 totals 13 residues. The CDR3 sequence: CSSSHGSAETLYF. The DNA read from the CDR3 is TGCTCCAGCAGTCATGGGAGTGCAGAAACGCTGTAT.

In its sample, this clone was seen a few times. Germline and genes: mouse. The CDR3 region is CASSLRNTEVFF. The CDR3 DNA, read in part, is TGTGCCAGCAGTCTACGGAACACAGAAGTCTTC. The chain links TRBV26 to TRBJ1-1; D remains unclear. The CDR3 end is not reached by the read, which stops 1 residue before it; the germline J gene fills it in. The length of the CDR3 is 12 residues. Germline CDR1 and CDR2: KGHPV and FQNQEV (reference sequence). Trimming removed 3 bases from V and 1 base from J, with 3 bases in between.

About this clone: Gene names refer to mouse genes. The CDR3 extends 1 residue past the end of the read, so its final part is completed from the germline J gene. The chain recombines TRBV26 with TRBJ2-7; 8 bases fit TRBD2. The CDR3 contains 15 residues. V lost 2 bases and J lost 7; bases outside the gene matches: 10. The germline CDR1 and CDR2 sequences are KGHPV and FQNQEV (reference sequence). The sequenced part of the CDR3 DNA is TGTGCCAGCAGTCTGGCGAGGGGGGGGCGAGGGGAACAGTAC. This encodes CASSLARGGRGEQY. The complete CDR3 reads CASSLARGGRGEQYF.

This clone was counted only a few times. Gene names follow the mouse nomenclature. Read coverage stops 1 residue before the CDR3 terminus; the germline J gene supplies the remainder. The V call is TRBV16, the J call TRBJ2-3; 9 bases agree with TRBD1. From germline, CDR1 is SGHSA and CDR2 FRNQAP. V dropped 4 bases and J dropped 0; count of bases not matched to a gene: 2. This CDR3 has 15 residues. The chain's CDR3 is CASSSGTGSAETLYF. The DNA read from the CDR3 is TGTGCAAGCAGCTCTGGGACAGGGAGTGCAGAAACGCTGTAT.

By sample share, this clone is medium-sized. Gene names follow the mouse nomenclature. The read ends 1 residue before the CDR3 terminus; that terminus is restored from the germline J gene. This sequence joins TRBV2 and TRBJ2-1; 10 bases align to TRBD1. V lost 4 bases and J lost 7; bases outside the gene matches: 4. Germline CDR1 LGHNA, CDR2 YSYQKL. This CDR3 comprises 14 residues. The covered CDR3 bases are TGTGCCAGCAGCCGACAGGGGGCAGGGGCTGAGCAGTTC. This encodes CASSRQGAGAEQF. The CDR3, in full, reads CASSRQGAGAEQFF.

This clone came up a few times. Gene names are the mouse ones. The read terminates 1 residue before the CDR3 end, so the remaining end is supplied by the germline J gene. The J gene is TRBJ1-1, the V gene TRBV26; no firm D call. V was clipped by 5 bases and J by 0 bases, with 7 bases between them. Germline CDR1 KGHPV, CDR2 FQNQEV (reference sequence). This CDR3 is 13 amino acids long. The CDR3 loop is CASSYNANTEVFF. The DNA read from the CDR3 is TGTGCCAGCAGTTACAATGCAAACACAGAAGTCTTC. Variable domain in full (rest from reference TRBV26 and TRBJ1-1): NSKVIQTPRYLVKGQGQKAKMRCIPEKGHPVVFWYQQNKNNEFKFLINFQNQEVLQQIDMTEKRFSAECPSNSPCSLEIQSSEAGDSALYLCASSYNANTEVFFGKGTRLTVV.